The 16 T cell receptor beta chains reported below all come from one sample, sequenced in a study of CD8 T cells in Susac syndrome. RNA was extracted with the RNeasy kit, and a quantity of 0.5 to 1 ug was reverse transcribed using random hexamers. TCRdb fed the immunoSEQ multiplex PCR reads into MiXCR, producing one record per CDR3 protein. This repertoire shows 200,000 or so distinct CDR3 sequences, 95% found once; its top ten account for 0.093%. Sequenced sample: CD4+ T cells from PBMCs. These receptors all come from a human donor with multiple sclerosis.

The CDR3 nucleotides are TGTGCCACCGTGGGGGGGGCACCGAACTATGGCTACACCTTC. The encoded protein is CATVGGAPNYGYTF. This rearrangement joins TRBV27 to TRBJ1-2; possibly TRBD1 for D (6 bases). V lost 10 bases to trimming and J lost 2 bases, with 17 bases between them. The CDR3 runs to 14 residues. CDR1 and CDR2 from the germline V gene are MNHEY and SMNVEV (reference sequence).

CDR3 amino acids: CASSQAPGGQGIYEQYF. The CDR3 region has the DNA TGTGCCAGCAGCCAAGCCCCGGGGGGACAGGGAATCTACGAGCAGTACTTC. The rearrangement links TRBV4-2 to TRBJ2-7; TRBD1 aligns across 9 bases. This CDR3 is 17 amino acids long. The V segment lost 1 base and the J segment 3 bases; nucleotides outside the gene matches: 10. The germline V gene encodes CDR1 LGHNA and CDR2 YNFKEQ.

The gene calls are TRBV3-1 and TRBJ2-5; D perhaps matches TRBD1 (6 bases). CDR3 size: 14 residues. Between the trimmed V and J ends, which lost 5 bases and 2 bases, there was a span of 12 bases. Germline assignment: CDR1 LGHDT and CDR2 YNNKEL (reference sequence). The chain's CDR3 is CASSSRGLQETQYF. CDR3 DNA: TGTGCCAGCAGCTCTAGGGGGTTACAAGAGACCCAGTACTTC.

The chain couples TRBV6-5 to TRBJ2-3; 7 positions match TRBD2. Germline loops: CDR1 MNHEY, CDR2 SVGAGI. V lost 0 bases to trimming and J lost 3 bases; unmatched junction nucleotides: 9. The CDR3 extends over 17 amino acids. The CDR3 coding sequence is TGTGCCAGCAGTTACTCGGGTCCCGTGGGAGGGACAGATACGCAGTATTTT. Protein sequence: CASSYSGPVGGTDTQYF.

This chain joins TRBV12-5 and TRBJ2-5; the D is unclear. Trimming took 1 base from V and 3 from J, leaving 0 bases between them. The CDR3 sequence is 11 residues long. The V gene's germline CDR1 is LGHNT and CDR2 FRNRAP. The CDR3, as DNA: TGTGCTAGTGGTTTGGAAGAGACCCAGTACTTC. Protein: CASGLEETQYF.

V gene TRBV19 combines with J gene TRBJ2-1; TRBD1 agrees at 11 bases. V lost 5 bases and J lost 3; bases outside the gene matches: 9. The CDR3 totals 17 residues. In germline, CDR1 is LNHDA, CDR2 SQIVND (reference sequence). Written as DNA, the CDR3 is TGTGCCAGTAGTCCGAGACGGACAGGGGGCGGCTACAATGAGCAGTTCTTC. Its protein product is CASSPRRTGGGYNEQFF.

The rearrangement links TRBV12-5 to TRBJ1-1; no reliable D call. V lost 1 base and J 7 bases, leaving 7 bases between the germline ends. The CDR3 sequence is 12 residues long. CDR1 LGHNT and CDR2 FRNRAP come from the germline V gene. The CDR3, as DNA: TGTGCTAGTGGTTTGGGAACGGTTGAAGCTTTCTTT. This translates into CASGLGTVEAFF. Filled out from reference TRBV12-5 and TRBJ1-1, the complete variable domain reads DARVTQTPRHKVTEMGQEVTMRCQPILGHNTVFWYRQTMMQGLELLAYFRNRAPLDDSGMPKDRFSAEMPDATLATLKIQPSEPRDSAVYFCASGLGTVEAFFGQGTRLTVV.

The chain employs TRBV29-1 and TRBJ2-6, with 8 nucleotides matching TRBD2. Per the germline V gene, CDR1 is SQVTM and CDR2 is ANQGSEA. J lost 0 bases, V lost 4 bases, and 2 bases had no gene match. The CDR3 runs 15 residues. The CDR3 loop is CSVAGGASGANVLTF. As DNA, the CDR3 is TGCAGCGTTGCGGGGGGGGCCTCTGGGGCCAACGTCCTGACTTTC.

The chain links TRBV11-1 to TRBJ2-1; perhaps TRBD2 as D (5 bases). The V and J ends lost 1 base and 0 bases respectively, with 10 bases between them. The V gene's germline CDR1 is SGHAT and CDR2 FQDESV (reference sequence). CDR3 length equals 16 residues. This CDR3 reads CASSLGGESSYNEQFF. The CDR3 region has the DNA TGTGCCAGCAGCTTAGGGGGAGAGAGCTCCTACAATGAGCAGTTCTTC.

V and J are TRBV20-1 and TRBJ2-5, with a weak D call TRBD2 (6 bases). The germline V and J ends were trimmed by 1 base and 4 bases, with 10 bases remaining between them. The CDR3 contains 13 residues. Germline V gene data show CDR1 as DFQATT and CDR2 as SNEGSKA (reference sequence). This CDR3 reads CSARVTGVETQYF. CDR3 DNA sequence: TGCAGTGCTAGAGTAACGGGGGTAGAGACCCAGTACTTC.

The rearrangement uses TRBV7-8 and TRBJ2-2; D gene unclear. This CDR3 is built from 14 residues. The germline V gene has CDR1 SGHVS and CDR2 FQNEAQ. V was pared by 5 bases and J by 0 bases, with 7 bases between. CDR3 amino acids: CASSRGTNTGELFF. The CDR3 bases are TGTGCCAGCAGCAGAGGAACGAACACCGGGGAGCTGTTTTTT.

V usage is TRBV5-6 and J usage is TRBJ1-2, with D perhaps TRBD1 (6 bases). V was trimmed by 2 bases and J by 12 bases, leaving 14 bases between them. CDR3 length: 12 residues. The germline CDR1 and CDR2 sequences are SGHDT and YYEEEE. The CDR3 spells CASSLPGGADTF. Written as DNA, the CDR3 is TGTGCCAGCAGCTTACCGGGGGGGGCCGACACCTTC.

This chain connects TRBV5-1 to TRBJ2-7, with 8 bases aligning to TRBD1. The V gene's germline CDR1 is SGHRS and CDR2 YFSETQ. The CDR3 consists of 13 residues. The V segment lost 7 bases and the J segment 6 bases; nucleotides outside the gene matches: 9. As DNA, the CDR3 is TGCGCCAGCGGTGTCCAGGGGGCTAGCGAGCAGTACTTC. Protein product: CASGVQGASEQYF.

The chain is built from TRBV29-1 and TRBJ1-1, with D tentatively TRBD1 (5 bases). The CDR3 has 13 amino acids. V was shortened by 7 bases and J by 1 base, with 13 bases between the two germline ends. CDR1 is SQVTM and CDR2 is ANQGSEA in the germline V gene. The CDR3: CSAPGPGNTEAFF. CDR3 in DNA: TGCAGCGCCCCGGGGCCTGGGAACACTGAAGCTTTCTTT.

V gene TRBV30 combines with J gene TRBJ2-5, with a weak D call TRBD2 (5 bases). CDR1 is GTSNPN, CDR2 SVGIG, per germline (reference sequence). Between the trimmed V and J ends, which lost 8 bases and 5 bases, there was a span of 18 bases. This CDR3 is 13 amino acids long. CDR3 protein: CAQSVGGLETQYF. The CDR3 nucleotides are TGTGCCCAGAGTGTCGGAGGCCTCGAGACCCAGTACTTC.

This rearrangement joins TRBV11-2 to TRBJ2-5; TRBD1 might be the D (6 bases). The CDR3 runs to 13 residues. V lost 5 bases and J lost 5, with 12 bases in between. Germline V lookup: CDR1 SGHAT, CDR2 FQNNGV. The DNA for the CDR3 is TGTGCCAGCAGCATCAGGGGTCCCGAGACCCAGTACTTC. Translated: CASSIRGPETQYF. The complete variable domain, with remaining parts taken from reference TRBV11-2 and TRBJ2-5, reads EAGVAQSPRYKIIEKRQSVAFWCNPISGHATLYWYQQILGQGPKLLIQFQNNGVVDDSQLPKDRFSAERLKGVDSTLKIQPAKLEDSAVYLCASSIRGPETQYFGPGTRLLVL.